The present entry profiles one TCR beta chain with its context. No antigen is known for it. The source of the sample is a study of T cell clones after liver transplantation. Study-wide context: Liver transplant recipients had immunosuppression withdrawal attempted within 2 years. Blood was drawn pre-transplant, before withdrawal, and after full or failed withdrawal. General study points: The donor-reactive repertoire was only partly measurable in two subjects, lacking donor cells. Small, mixed patient groups and varying post-transplant times limit these conclusions.

The repertoire was sequenced with immunoSEQ multiplex PCR; TCRdb's copy has only in-frame clones and lacks some. The sample includes tens of thousands of clones, 70% to 75% seen only once; the top ten take over 8%. The sample was CD4+ T cells from blood, taken at the 22-month timepoint. The clonotype comes from a human patient who received a liver transplant. Some T cells may originate from the graft donor.

The CDR3 nucleotides are TGTGCCAGCAGCTTGTCCTGGGGTCGGGTGGGTGAGCAGTTCTTC. This codes for CASSLSWGRVGEQFF. This chain uses TRBV5-6 with TRBJ2-1, with D unresolved. This CDR3 comprises 15 residues. V was shortened by 1 base and J by 9 bases, with 17 bases between the two germline ends. Germline-derived CDR1 and CDR2 are SGHDT and YYEEEE. The full variable domain, completed using reference TRBV5-6 and TRBJ2-1, is DAGVTQSPTHLIKTRGQQVTLRCSPKSGHDTVSWYQQALGQGPQFIFQYYEEEERQRGNFPDRFSGHQFPNYSSELNVNALLLGDSALYLCASSLSWGRVGEQFFGPGTRLTVL.